The present TCR beta chain was sequenced within a study of blood T cells in healthy people across ages. Study-level results: Diversity estimated from one million T cells was considered an underestimate.

Next came a second PCR, run for about 7 to 12 cycles, which used a sample-barcoded 5' primer along with a J-beta primer mix. Every single cDNA molecule received a tag from a template-switch adaptor with 12 random nucleotides. Via MiXCR, TCRdb re-called the 5' RACE reads, giving one row per CDR3 protein. The sample carries over a million distinct CDR3 sequences, 35% to 50% recorded once. Comment on this clonotype: Antigen specificity is unknown.

Trimming stripped 1 base from V and 6 bases from J, with 10 bases between. The CDR3 has 14 amino acids. Germline CDR1 LGHDT, CDR2 YNNKEL (reference sequence). Each sample used at least 6 million PBMCs. Total RNA, at least 5 micrograms per sample, came from PBMCs. The clonotype originates from a woman in her fifties or sixties in good health. The rearrangement links TRBV3-1 to TRBJ2-1; D gene unclear. The sequencing input was blood. The CDR3 reads CASSQGLGFNEQFF. In DNA form, the CDR3 reads TGTGCCAGCAGCCAAGGTCTAGGGTTCAATGAGCAGTTCTTC.